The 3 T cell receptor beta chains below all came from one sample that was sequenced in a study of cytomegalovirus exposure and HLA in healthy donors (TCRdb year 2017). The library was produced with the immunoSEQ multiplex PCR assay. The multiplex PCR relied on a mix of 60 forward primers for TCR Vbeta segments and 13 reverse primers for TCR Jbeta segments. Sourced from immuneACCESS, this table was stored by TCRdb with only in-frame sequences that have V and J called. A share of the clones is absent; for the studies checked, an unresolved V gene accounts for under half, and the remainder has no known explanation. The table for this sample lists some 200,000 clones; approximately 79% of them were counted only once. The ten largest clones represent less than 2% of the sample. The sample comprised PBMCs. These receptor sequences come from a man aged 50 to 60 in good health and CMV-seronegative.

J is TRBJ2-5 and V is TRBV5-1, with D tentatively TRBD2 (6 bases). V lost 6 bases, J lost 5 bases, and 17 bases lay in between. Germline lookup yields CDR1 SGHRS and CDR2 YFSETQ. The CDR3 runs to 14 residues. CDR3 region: CASTGGGSQETQYF. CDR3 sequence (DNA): TGCGCCAGCACCGGTGGAGGGAGTCAGGAGACCCAGTACTTC.

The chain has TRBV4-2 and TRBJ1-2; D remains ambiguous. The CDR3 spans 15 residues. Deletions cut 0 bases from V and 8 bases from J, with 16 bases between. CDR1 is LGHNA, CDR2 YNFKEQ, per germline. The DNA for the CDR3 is TGTGCCAGCAGCCAAGACAGGCTTAGAACGGGGGGCTACACCTTC. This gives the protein CASSQDRLRTGGYTF.

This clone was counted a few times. CDR3 region: CASSLSIGTSGEETQYF. CDR3 bases: TGTGCCAGCAGTTTAAGTATAGGGACTAGCGGGGAAGAGACCCAGTACTTC. This sequence joins TRBV27 and TRBJ2-5, with 13 positions matching TRBD2. The length of the CDR3 is 17 residues. With 2 bases clipped from V and 3 bases from J, the junction kept 6 bases outside the gene matches. Germline V gives CDR1 MNHEY, CDR2 SMNVEV (reference sequence).